Described below is a single T cell receptor (beta chain) sequence and its context. A single record per CDR3 protein comes from TCRdb applying MiXCR to the 5' RACE reads. The sample records some 350,000 distinct CDR3 sequences, about a sixth being singletons. This sample is part of a study of T-cell memory formation after mild COVID-19. Germline V CDR1 and CDR2: ENHRY, SYGVKD. V gave up 6 bases and J gave up 2 bases; unmatched junction bases: 6. The CDR3 extends over 15 amino acids. The chain is built from TRBV10-3 and TRBJ2-5; TRBD2 matches at 10 bases. This clonotype was obtained from a man aged 18 to 30 who had mild COVID-19 (a few samples of this study predate the infection). Cell type and time point are not known. Sequencing input: PBMCs or a T cell subset sorted from them (not recorded which). As DNA, the CDR3 is TGTGCCATCAGCCTAGCGGGGGCGCTTCAAGAGACCCAGTACTTC. It translates to CAISLAGALQETQYF.